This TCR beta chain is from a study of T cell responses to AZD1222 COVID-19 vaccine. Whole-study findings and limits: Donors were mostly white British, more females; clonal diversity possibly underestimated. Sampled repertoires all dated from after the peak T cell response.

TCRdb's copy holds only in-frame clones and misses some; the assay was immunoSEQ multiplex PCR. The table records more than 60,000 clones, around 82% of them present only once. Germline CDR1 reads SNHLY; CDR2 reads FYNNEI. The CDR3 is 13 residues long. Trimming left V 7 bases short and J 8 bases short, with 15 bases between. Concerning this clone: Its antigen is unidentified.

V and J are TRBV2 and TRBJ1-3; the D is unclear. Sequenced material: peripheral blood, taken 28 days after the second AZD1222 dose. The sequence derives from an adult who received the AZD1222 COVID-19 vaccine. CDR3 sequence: CASTRMTQHTIYF. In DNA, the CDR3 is TGTGCCAGCACCCGAATGACGCAGCACACCATATATTTT.